A selection of T cell receptor beta chains follows, all from one sample in a study of T cells in Graves' hyperthyroidism and ophthalmopathy. Via MiXCR, TCRdb re-called the multiplex PCR reads, giving one row per CDR3 protein. The table lists hundreds of thousands of distinct CDR3 sequences, approximately 40% of them singletons. Sequenced input: blood. The receptors shown here come from a man aged 18-30 years with Graves' hyperthyroidism. Each CDR3 is given with its conserved first and last residue. The D gene is left open where the match is weak. For some rows the clone size is stated as once, few or many, or as a class when expanded; others skip it.

d_call: -
clone_size: -
v_call: TRBV5-1
j_call: TRBJ1-1
cdr3_nt: TGCGCCAGCAGCTTTTCCAGAATGAACACTGAAGCTTTCTTT
cdr3_aa: CASSFSRMNTEAFF

d_call: TRBD1
clone_size: -
v_call: TRBV20-1
j_call: TRBJ1-1
cdr3_nt: TGCAGTGCCACGAACAGGGGTGAAGATGCTTTCTTT
cdr3_aa: CSATNRGEDAFF

d_call: -
clone_size: -
v_call: TRBV7-2
j_call: TRBJ1-1
cdr3_nt: TGTGCCAGCAGCCACTCTACTGGAGCTTTCTTT
cdr3_aa: CASSHSTGAFF

d_call: TRBD1
clone_size: -
v_call: TRBV2
j_call: TRBJ1-1
cdr3_nt: TGTGCCAGCAGACCGGGACAGGGGGCTGACACTGAAGCTTTCTTT
cdr3_aa: CASRPGQGADTEAFF

d_call: -
clone_size: -
v_call: TRBV5-1
j_call: TRBJ2-7
cdr3_nt: TGCGCCAGCAGCTTAGCAGGGATGGACAAGCAGTACTTC
cdr3_aa: CASSLAGMDKQYF

d_call: TRBD2
clone_size: few
v_call: TRBV24-1
j_call: TRBJ2-5
cdr3_nt: TGTGCCACCAGTGCCCCCGGGCTAACGGTAGCGGGGGATCGGGAGACCCAGTACTTC
cdr3_aa: CATSAPGLTVAGDRETQYF

d_call: -
clone_size: -
v_call: TRBV6-1
j_call: TRBJ1-4
cdr3_nt: TGTGCCAGCAGTGGGGCCAGGAGCCCTGGGGAAAAACTGTTTTTT
cdr3_aa: CASSGARSPGEKLFF

d_call: -
clone_size: many
v_call: TRBV19
j_call: TRBJ1-5
cdr3_nt: TGTGCCGTCTCTTCGTGGCTAAATCAGCCCCAGCATTTT
cdr3_aa: CAVSSWLNQPQHF

d_call: -
clone_size: -
v_call: TRBV12-3/TRBV12-4
j_call: TRBJ1-4
cdr3_nt: TGTGCCAGCAGTTGGACCCAGACAACTAATGAAAAACTGTTTTTT
cdr3_aa: CASSWTQTTNEKLFF

d_call: -
clone_size: many
v_call: TRBV29-1
j_call: TRBJ1-2
cdr3_nt: TGCAGCGTTGAAGAGGGTGGCTACACCTTC
cdr3_aa: CSVEEGGYTF

d_call: TRBD1
clone_size: many
v_call: TRBV10-3
j_call: TRBJ1-5
cdr3_nt: TGTGCCATCAGTGGGGTCTCGACAGGGTCAAATCAGCCCCAGCATTTT
cdr3_aa: CAISGVSTGSNQPQHF

d_call: TRBD1
clone_size: -
v_call: TRBV19
j_call: TRBJ2-7
cdr3_nt: TGTGCCAGTAGTACCCAAGCCGGGACAGGGGGCAGCGAGCAGTACTTC
cdr3_aa: CASSTQAGTGGSEQYF

d_call: TRBD1
clone_size: -
v_call: TRBV7-3
j_call: TRBJ2-7
cdr3_nt: TGTGCCAGCAGCTTAGGACAGGTGTATGTCTACGAGCAGTACTTC
cdr3_aa: CASSLGQVYVYEQYF

d_call: TRBD1
clone_size: -
v_call: TRBV6-5
j_call: TRBJ2-7
cdr3_nt: TGTGCCAGCATTTACAGGGGGGATTTAGACTACGAGCAGTACTTC
cdr3_aa: CASIYRGDLDYEQYF

d_call: TRBD2
clone_size: once
v_call: TRBV14
j_call: TRBJ2-1
cdr3_nt: TGTGCCAGCAGTCAACTAGCGGCGAGCAGGATGGAGCAGTTCTTC
cdr3_aa: CASSQLAASRMEQFF

d_call: -
clone_size: few
v_call: TRBV6-6
j_call: TRBJ1-1
cdr3_nt: TGTGCCTCAGCAGCCGCCCGGGAGGAGGGGGAAGCTTTCTTT
cdr3_aa: CASAAAREEGEAFF

d_call: -
clone_size: -
v_call: TRBV20-1
j_call: TRBJ2-7
cdr3_nt: TGCAGTGCTCTCGACGGCCGGGATCTCTACGAGCAGCACTTC
cdr3_aa: CSALDGRDLYEQHF

d_call: TRBD1
clone_size: -
v_call: TRBV20-1
j_call: TRBJ1-5
cdr3_nt: TGCAGTGCAATGACAGGGGGAAGCAATCAGCCCCAGCATTTT
cdr3_aa: CSAMTGGSNQPQHF

d_call: TRBD1
clone_size: many
v_call: TRBV19
j_call: TRBJ1-2
cdr3_nt: TGTGCCAGTAACCCAGGGGGTAACTATGGCTACACCTTC
cdr3_aa: CASNPGGNYGYTF

d_call: -
clone_size: many
v_call: TRBV25-1
j_call: TRBJ1-1
cdr3_nt: TGTGCCAGCAGTGAATACGCACCAACCCGGGACACTGAAGCTTTCTTT
cdr3_aa: CASSEYAPTRDTEAFF

d_call: -
clone_size: many
v_call: TRBV2
j_call: TRBJ1-4
cdr3_nt: TGTGCCAGCAGCGACCTCATTGAGGAAAAACTGTTTTTT
cdr3_aa: CASSDLIEEKLFF

d_call: -
clone_size: many
v_call: TRBV19
j_call: TRBJ2-6
cdr3_nt: TGTGCCAGTAGTATCTTCCGCTCTGGGGCCAACGTCCTGACTTTC
cdr3_aa: CASSIFRSGANVLTF

d_call: TRBD1
clone_size: few
v_call: TRBV7-2
j_call: TRBJ2-7
cdr3_nt: TGTGCCAGCACCTGGGACAGGGGCTCCTACGAGCAGTACTTC
cdr3_aa: CASTWDRGSYEQYF

d_call: -
clone_size: -
v_call: TRBV4-3
j_call: TRBJ2-7
cdr3_nt: TGCGCCAGCAGCCAACTTGGGACTTCCTACGAGCAGTACTTC
cdr3_aa: CASSQLGTSYEQYF

d_call: -
clone_size: many
v_call: TRBV7-2
j_call: TRBJ1-2
cdr3_nt: TGTGCCAGCAGCTTAGATCGGGGAAGTAACTATGGCTACACCTTC
cdr3_aa: CASSLDRGSNYGYTF

d_call: -
clone_size: few
v_call: TRBV9
j_call: TRBJ1-1
cdr3_nt: TGTGCCAGCAGCCTACACGCGGCCATGAACACTGAAGCTTTCTTT
cdr3_aa: CASSLHAAMNTEAFF

d_call: -
clone_size: -
v_call: TRBV10-3
j_call: TRBJ2-7
cdr3_nt: TGTGCCATCAGTGCTACAGGGTACGAGCAGTACTTC
cdr3_aa: CAISATGYEQYF

d_call: -
clone_size: many
v_call: TRBV7-2
j_call: TRBJ1-6
cdr3_nt: TGTGCCAGCAGCTATGGGAATTCACCCCTCCACTTT
cdr3_aa: CASSYGNSPLHF

d_call: -
clone_size: -
v_call: TRBV7-8
j_call: TRBJ2-7
cdr3_nt: TGTGCCAGCAGCTGGGTACTAACGGGAGTAGCCTACGAGCAGTACTTC
cdr3_aa: CASSWVLTGVAYEQYF

d_call: TRBD1
clone_size: many
v_call: TRBV9
j_call: TRBJ1-1
cdr3_nt: TGTGCCAGCAGCGTTGGGACAGGAGAAGCTTTCTTT
cdr3_aa: CASSVGTGEAFF

d_call: -
clone_size: few
v_call: TRBV4-1
j_call: TRBJ1-5
cdr3_nt: TGCGCCAGCAGCCAAGAGCGGACAAATCAGCCCCAGCATTTT
cdr3_aa: CASSQERTNQPQHF

d_call: -
clone_size: few
v_call: TRBV12-3/TRBV12-4
j_call: TRBJ2-5
cdr3_nt: TGTGCCAGCAGTTATGGACTTGCCCCTCAGCAGACCCAGTACTTC
cdr3_aa: CASSYGLAPQQTQYF

d_call: -
clone_size: few
v_call: TRBV20-1
j_call: TRBJ1-1
cdr3_nt: TGCAGTGCTAGAGGAGGAAAGGGGATGAACACTGAAGCTTTCTTT
cdr3_aa: CSARGGKGMNTEAFF

d_call: TRBD1
clone_size: few
v_call: TRBV10-3
j_call: TRBJ2-7
cdr3_nt: TGTGCCGGCTCGACAGGGGCCTACGAGCAGTACTTC
cdr3_aa: CAGSTGAYEQYF

d_call: -
clone_size: -
v_call: TRBV7-2
j_call: TRBJ2-5
cdr3_nt: TGTGCCAGCAGCTTTATTGTTCAAGAGACCCAGTACTTC
cdr3_aa: CASSFIVQETQYF

d_call: TRBD1
clone_size: few
v_call: TRBV5-5
j_call: TRBJ1-4
cdr3_nt: TGTGCCAGCAACCCCGGCGGGCAGGGGGCAGAAAAACTGTTTTTT
cdr3_aa: CASNPGGQGAEKLFF

d_call: TRBD1
clone_size: -
v_call: TRBV4-1
j_call: TRBJ1-1
cdr3_nt: TGCGCCAGCAGCCACTCGGACAGGGGGCTAAGCGAAGCTTTCTTT
cdr3_aa: CASSHSDRGLSEAFF

d_call: TRBD2
clone_size: -
v_call: TRBV25-1
j_call: TRBJ2-7
cdr3_nt: TGTGCCACCGGGGGGGGGGAGACCTACGAGCAGTACTTC
cdr3_aa: CATGGGETYEQYF

d_call: -
clone_size: -
v_call: TRBV5-1
j_call: TRBJ2-5
cdr3_nt: TGCGCCAGCAGCTTCCCGGGTTACAAACAAGAGACCCAGTACTTC
cdr3_aa: CASSFPGYKQETQYF

d_call: TRBD1
clone_size: -
v_call: TRBV20-1
j_call: TRBJ1-2
cdr3_nt: TGCAGTGCTAGAGATGGAGGACAGGGGGCATATGGCTACACCTTC
cdr3_aa: CSARDGGQGAYGYTF

d_call: -
clone_size: -
v_call: TRBV9
j_call: TRBJ1-1
cdr3_nt: TGTGCCAGCAGCGTAGAAGGAGGTGGGGGTAGCACTGAAGCTTTCTTT
cdr3_aa: CASSVEGGGGSTEAFF

d_call: TRBD1
clone_size: many
v_call: TRBV20-1
j_call: TRBJ1-1
cdr3_nt: TGCAGTGCTAGAAACAGGGGGCAGAGTGAAGCTTTCTTT
cdr3_aa: CSARNRGQSEAFF

d_call: -
clone_size: many
v_call: TRBV29-1
j_call: TRBJ2-2
cdr3_nt: TGCAGCGTTTCCCCAGGGGACACCGGGGAGCTGTTTTTT
cdr3_aa: CSVSPGDTGELFF

d_call: TRBD1
clone_size: -
v_call: TRBV20-1
j_call: TRBJ1-5
cdr3_nt: TGCAGTGCCGGGACAGGGGTAAGCAATCAGCCCCAGCATTTT
cdr3_aa: CSAGTGVSNQPQHF

d_call: -
clone_size: many
v_call: TRBV7-9
j_call: TRBJ2-2
cdr3_nt: TGTGCCAGCAGCTTATGGCCCGGGGAGCTGTTTTTT
cdr3_aa: CASSLWPGELFF

d_call: -
clone_size: many
v_call: TRBV7-2
j_call: TRBJ1-6
cdr3_nt: TGTGCCAGCAGCTTAGCGACAGGACCTTTTAATTCACCCCTCCACTTT
cdr3_aa: CASSLATGPFNSPLHF

d_call: -
clone_size: -
v_call: TRBV6-1
j_call: TRBJ2-7
cdr3_nt: TGTGCCAGCAGTGGGCGAGCATTCTACGAGCAGTACTTC
cdr3_aa: CASSGRAFYEQYF

d_call: TRBD1
clone_size: many
v_call: TRBV19
j_call: TRBJ1-2
cdr3_nt: TGTGCCAGTAGTTCCGGACAGGGCCGGTATGGCTACACCTTC
cdr3_aa: CASSSGQGRYGYTF

d_call: -
clone_size: -
v_call: TRBV10-3
j_call: TRBJ2-6
cdr3_nt: TGTGCCATCACCACTACGGGCTCTGGGGCCAACGTCCTGACTTTC
cdr3_aa: CAITTTGSGANVLTF

d_call: -
clone_size: few
v_call: TRBV7-9
j_call: TRBJ2-7
cdr3_nt: TGTGCCAGCAGCTCCCTAGGAGGGGGCTACGAGCAGTACTTC
cdr3_aa: CASSSLGGGYEQYF

d_call: TRBD2
clone_size: few
v_call: TRBV4-1
j_call: TRBJ2-7
cdr3_nt: TGCGCCAGCAGCCAAGAGGCGGGCGGGGGAAACGAGCAGTACTTC
cdr3_aa: CASSQEAGGGNEQYF

d_call: -
clone_size: -
v_call: TRBV12-3/TRBV12-4
j_call: TRBJ1-1
cdr3_nt: TGTGCCAGCAGTCCTATCCTATATAGTATTAGAACTGAAGCTTTCTTT
cdr3_aa: CASSPILYSIRTEAFF

d_call: TRBD1
clone_size: many
v_call: TRBV2
j_call: TRBJ1-6
cdr3_nt: TGTGCCAGCCGACAGGGGGGCGAGAATTCACCCCTCCACTTT
cdr3_aa: CASRQGGENSPLHF

d_call: TRBD1
clone_size: few
v_call: TRBV5-1
j_call: TRBJ2-7
cdr3_nt: TGCGCCAGCAGCCCCGGGACAGGGGTCCCATCAAGATTCGGGCAGTACTTC
cdr3_aa: CASSPGTGVPSRFGQYF

d_call: TRBD1
clone_size: -
v_call: TRBV7-9
j_call: TRBJ1-1
cdr3_nt: TGTGCCAGCAGCCCGAGTCGCCAGGACAGGGTGAACACTGAAGCTTTCTTT
cdr3_aa: CASSPSRQDRVNTEAFF

d_call: -
clone_size: many
v_call: TRBV9
j_call: TRBJ2-2
cdr3_nt: TGTGCCAGCAGCATCAACAAGAAGCTGTTTTTT
cdr3_aa: CASSINKKLFF

d_call: TRBD1
clone_size: many
v_call: TRBV6-6
j_call: TRBJ2-7
cdr3_nt: TGTGCCAGCAGCCTTCAGACAGGGGCCTACGAGCAGTACTTC
cdr3_aa: CASSLQTGAYEQYF

d_call: -
clone_size: -
v_call: TRBV5-6
j_call: TRBJ1-1
cdr3_nt: TGTGCCAGCAGCTTGCAGGGAGTATACGCTGAAGCTTTCTTT
cdr3_aa: CASSLQGVYAEAFF

d_call: TRBD2
clone_size: -
v_call: TRBV6-5
j_call: TRBJ2-3
cdr3_nt: TGTGCCACCAGTTTAGCGGGAGGTGTCTCAGATACGCAGTATTTT
cdr3_aa: CATSLAGGVSDTQYF

d_call: TRBD1
clone_size: -
v_call: TRBV12-3/TRBV12-4
j_call: TRBJ1-4
cdr3_nt: TGTGCCAGCAGTGAGAACCGGGACAGTAATGAAAAACTGTTTTTT
cdr3_aa: CASSENRDSNEKLFF